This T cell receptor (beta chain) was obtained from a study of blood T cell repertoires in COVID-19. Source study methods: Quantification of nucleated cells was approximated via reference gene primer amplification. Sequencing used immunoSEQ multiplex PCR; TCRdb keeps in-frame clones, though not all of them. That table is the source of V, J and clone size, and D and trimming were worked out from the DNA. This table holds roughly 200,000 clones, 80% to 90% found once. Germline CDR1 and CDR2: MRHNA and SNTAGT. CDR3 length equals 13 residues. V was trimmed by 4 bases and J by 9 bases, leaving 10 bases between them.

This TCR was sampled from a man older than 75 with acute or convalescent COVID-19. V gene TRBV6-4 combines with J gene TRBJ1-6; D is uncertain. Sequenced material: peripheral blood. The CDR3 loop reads CASSATVISPLHF. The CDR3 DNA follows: TGTGCCAGCAGTGCTACAGTGATTTCACCCCTCCACTTT.